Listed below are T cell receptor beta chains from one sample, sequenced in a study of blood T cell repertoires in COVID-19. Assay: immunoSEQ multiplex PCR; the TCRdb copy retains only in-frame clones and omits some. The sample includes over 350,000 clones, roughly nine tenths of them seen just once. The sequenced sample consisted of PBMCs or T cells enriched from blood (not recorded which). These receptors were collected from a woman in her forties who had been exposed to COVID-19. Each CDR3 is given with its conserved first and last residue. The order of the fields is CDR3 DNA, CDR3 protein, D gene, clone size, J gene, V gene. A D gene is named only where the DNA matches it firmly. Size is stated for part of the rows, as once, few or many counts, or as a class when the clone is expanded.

TGTGCCAGCAGTCCCCCCCAACTAGGGAAAAACATTCAGTACTTC	CASSPPQLGKNIQYF	-	-	TRBJ2-4	TRBV6-2/TRBV6-3
TGCGCCAGCAGCCAAGGACTGCGGGAAGAGACCCAGTACTTC	CASSQGLREETQYF	-	few	TRBJ2-5	TRBV4-3
TGTGCCAGCAGCGGAGAGGGGGTAGGCAAAAACATTCAGTACTTC	CASSGEGVGKNIQYF	-	-	TRBJ2-4	TRBV9
TGTGCCAGCAGCACCCTCGGTAGCGGGAAATACGAGCAGTACTTC	CASSTLGSGKYEQYF	TRBD2	-	TRBJ2-7	TRBV5-4
TGTGCCAGCAGCAGGGGATCCGGGGAGCTGTTTTTT	CASSRGSGELFF	-	-	TRBJ2-2	TRBV5-6
TGCGCCAGTGGGACTAGCGGGGGCCCACGGGAGCTGTTTTTT	CASGTSGGPRELFF	TRBD2	-	TRBJ2-2	TRBV5-1
TGCGCCAGCAGCCCAGACAGAAACAATAACTATGGCTACACCTTC	CASSPDRNNNYGYTF	-	-	TRBJ1-2	TRBV5-1
TGTGCCAGCAGTTACTCCGGGACAGGGAAGGGTCAGCCCCAGCATTTT	CASSYSGTGKGQPQHF	TRBD1	-	TRBJ1-5	TRBV6-5
TGTGCCAGCAGTTTAGTGGGCCCCAATCAGCCCCAGCATTTT	CASSLVGPNQPQHF	-	-	TRBJ1-5	TRBV27
TGTGCCAGCAGCCCAAACCTCGGCGGCGGGACAGGGGAATGGCTTGGCTACACCTTC	CASSPNLGGGTGEWLGYTF	TRBD1	-	TRBJ1-2	TRBV6-2/TRBV6-3
TGTGCCAGCAGGAGAGGGGGGGACAGGGGTCGAGGTGGCTACACCTTC	CASRRGGDRGRGGYTF	TRBD1	once	TRBJ1-2	TRBV2
TGTGCCAGCAGCCCGGGAAGCGGGAGCGCCCACGAGCAGTACTTC	CASSPGSGSAHEQYF	TRBD2	-	TRBJ2-7	TRBV11-3
TGCAGCGTTGACCAGGGTATCGACGAGCAGTACTTC	CSVDQGIDEQYF	-	once	TRBJ2-7	TRBV29-1
TGTGCCAGCAGCTCACCCGACAGGGGAAGATCACCCCTCCACTTT	CASSSPDRGRSPLHF	TRBD1	-	TRBJ1-6	TRBV6-5
TGTGCCAGCAGCGGGGACAGGCTTTACTATGGCTACACCTTC	CASSGDRLYYGYTF	TRBD1	-	TRBJ1-2	TRBV5-5
TGTGCCAGCAGCTTCCGGACTAGCGGGGACAATGAGCAGTTCTTC	CASSFRTSGDNEQFF	TRBD2	-	TRBJ2-1	TRBV7-2
TGTGCCAGCAGACCCCCAACTAGTTTTGAGACCCAGTACTTC	CASRPPTSFETQYF	-	-	TRBJ2-5	TRBV7-2
TGTGCCAGCAGCCGGGACGGGGGCACTGAAGCTTTCTTT	CASSRDGGTEAFF	-	few	TRBJ1-1	TRBV7-2